The following is a T cell receptor beta chain sequence with its context. The antigen it recognizes is unknown. One base away there is no much larger clone; base qualities are not given. This specimen comes from a study of CD8 T cells in ankylosing spondylitis (dated by TCRdb to about 2017). With respect to the entire study: The study set out to find disease-linked TCR variants by profiling T cell receptor beta repertoires in ankylosing spondylitis patients and healthy donors. Peripheral blood samples were taken, and synovial fluid was additionally collected from ankylosing spondylitis patients. The whole study cohort included 108 healthy donors and 25 ankylosing spondylitis patients. General study outcomes and caveats: Significant enrichment of the disease-linked clones was reported in matched synovial fluid samples from ankylosing spondylitis patients. A CD8+ phenotype was shown by the disease-linked clones, which were found at relatively low frequencies in peripheral blood. Blood from ankylosing spondylitis patients appeared to be characterized by a TCR beta motif made up of 8 or 9 highly homologous amino acid variants. Some of the motif variants had been reported before in the synovial fluid and blood of reactive arthritis patients, a finding that suggests common disease-initiation mechanisms.

TCRdb names Illumina HiSeq 2500 as the instrument used. TCR beta libraries were prepared by quantitative 5'-RACE with molecular barcodes. The study's own analysis went as follows. To identify disease-linked TCR variants, a new computational method was used, one built on a probabilistic model of VDJ rearrangement. TCRdb reworked the public reads: Q25 trimming with fastp, MiXCR clone assembly, productive beta chains retained. Each CDR3 protein gets just one entry, which takes the most common genes and DNA from the rows behind it. In this record, the V and J calls reflect TCRdb's handling and not the investigators' own analysis. For this sample the table gives 250,000 to 300,000 distinct CDR3 sequences, of which approximately 20% were detected only once. The ten largest clones represent roughly 8% of the sample. Sequencing was done on a sample of blood, either unsorted or a sorted T cell fraction (not recorded which). This TCR came from a male donor with ankylosing spondylitis or in good health (not recorded which).

The sequenced DNA is TGCGCCAGCAGCTTGGCGAATAGCGGTGTGGGCAATGAGCAGTTCTTC. Its protein reads: CASSLANSGVGNEQFF. The chain uses TRBV5-1 and TRBJ2-1; TRBD2 could be the D gene, as 6 bases match. The germline ends are 16 bases apart after V is trimmed by 0 bases and J by 6 bases. The CDR3 numbers 16 residues from cysteine through phenylalanine. The CDR3 DNA has 48 bases and is translated from base 1. CDR1 and CDR2 are read off the germline V gene as SGHRS and YFSETQ.